This entry lists 18 T cell receptor beta chains sequenced from one sample in a study of metastatic and nonmetastatic thyroid tumors. Via MiXCR, TCRdb re-called the PCR reads. The data show some 20,000 clones, 15% to 19% seen once. No treatment of any kind had been given to any patient before thyroid surgery. The sequenced sample consisted of blood. These receptors came from a female donor with papillary thyroid cancer or a benign thyroid nodule (not recorded which). Some clones in this sample may be carry-over from other donors' samples.

This clone is termed medium-sized (0.01 to 0.1%). The chain couples TRBV19 to TRBJ1-2; maybe TRBD1 (6 bases). V lost 4 bases to trimming and J lost 4 bases, with 13 bases between them. The CDR3 runs 14 residues. CDR1 LNHDA and CDR2 SQIVND come from the germline V gene (reference sequence). The CDR3 coding sequence is TGTGCCAGTAGTACCGGGACAACCCTCTATGGCTACACCTTC. Translating gives CASSTGTTLYGYTF.

The gene calls are TRBV30 and TRBJ2-7; the match to TRBD2 covers 9 bases. Losses at the gene ends were 0 bases for V and 2 bases for J; bases not matched to a gene: 5. The germline CDR1 and CDR2 sequences are GTSNPN and SVGIG (reference sequence). The CDR3 sequence is 15 residues long. CDR3 in DNA: TGTGCCTGGAGTGTACGGGGCGGGAGGGCCTACGAGCAGTACTTC. Protein: CAWSVRGGRAYEQYF. Filled out from reference TRBV30 and TRBJ2-7, the complete variable domain reads SQTIHQWPATLVQPVGSPLSLECTVEGTSNPNLYWYRQAAGRGLQLLFYSVGIGQISSEVPQNLSASRPQDRQFILSSKKLLLSDSGFYLCAWSVRGGRAYEQYFGPGTRLTVT.

This clone is categorized as medium-sized. The chain has TRBV15 and TRBJ2-7; D assignment may be TRBD1 or TRBD2 (6 bases each). The germline gives CDR1 LNHNV, CDR2 YYDKDF (reference sequence). Trimming stripped 1 base from V and 5 bases from J, with 12 bases between. The CDR3 length is 14 residues. CDR3 DNA sequence: TGTGCCACCAGCAGAGTAGGGGGGAAGGACGAGCAGTACTTC. It encodes CATSRVGGKDEQYF. The full variable domain, with the rest looked up from reference TRBV15 and TRBJ2-7, is DAMVIQNPRYQVTQFGKPVTLSCSQTLNHNVMYWYQQKSSQAPKLLFHYYDKDFNNEADTPDNFQSRRPNTSFCFLDIRSPGLGDTAMYLCATSRVGGKDEQYFGPGTRLTVT.

Only a few counts were recorded for this clone. A single base separates this from a much larger clone, so it may be a read error. The chain has TRBV9 and TRBJ2-5, with 10 bases aligning to TRBD2. Looked up from germline, CDR1 is SGDLS and CDR2 is YYNGEE. The CDR3 totals 17 residues. Here the CDR3 DNA reads TGTGCCATCAGCGTGGCCCCCGGGGAGCGGGGGGGAGAGACCCAGTACTTC. Translation gives CAISVAPGERGGETQYF.

This clone has ten or more counts. This sequence joins TRBV10-2 and TRBJ2-5; 9 nucleotides align to TRBD1. Germline CDR1 reads WSHSY; CDR2 reads SAAADI. After removal of 6 bases from V and 0 bases from J, the junction contained 8 bases not matched to a gene. The CDR3 runs to 16 residues. The CDR3: CASRTSGTGYQETQYF. CDR3 sequence (DNA): TGCGCCAGCAGAACCTCCGGGACAGGGTACCAAGAGACCCAGTACTTC.

The sample holds a few counts of this clone. The chain combines TRBV24-1 with TRBJ1-5; D unresolved. Germline CDR1 reads KGHDR; CDR2 reads SFDVKD. The length of the CDR3 is 13 residues. With 12 bases removed from V and 6 bases from J, the gap between germline ends came to 17 bases. CDR3 loop: CAPPPRVRQPQHF. CDR3 coding DNA: TGTGCCCCCCCCCCGAGGGTTCGTCAGCCCCAGCATTTT.

This clone was picked up one time. A read error is possible here, since a much larger clone lies one base away. The same CDR3 also results from other DNA sequences found in this sample. The chain joins TRBV4-3 to TRBJ2-7, with D maybe TRBD1 (5 bases). The germline V and J ends were trimmed by 3 bases and 3 bases, with 24 bases remaining between them. The CDR3 is made up of 18 amino acids. CDR1 LGHNA and CDR2 YSLEER come from the germline V gene. The CDR3 here is CASSQDPPTDSKDYEQYF. CDR3 bases: TGCGCCAGCAGCCAGGATCCCCCGACAGACAGCAAAGACTACGAGCAGTACTTC.

There are a few counts of this clone. V usage is TRBV12-3 or TRBV12-4 and J usage is TRBJ2-1, with TRBD2 matching 14 bases. J gave up 6 bases and V 1 base, and 2 bases lay outside the gene matches. The CDR3 has 16 residues. This CDR3 is CASSLGLAGGVNEQFF. For the CDR3, the DNA is TGTGCCAGCAGTTTAGGACTAGCGGGAGGGGTCAATGAGCAGTTCTTC.

Note on this clone: This may be a read error: a much more frequent sequence differs by one nucleotide. The chain is built from TRBV7-6 and TRBJ2-5; D may be TRBD1 or TRBD2 (6 bases each). CDR1 and CDR2 (germline): SGHVS, FNYEAQ. The CDR3 contains 12 residues. The CDR3 DNA reads as TGTTCCAGCAGCTTAGAAAGGGGGGCCCAGTACTTC. The encoded protein is CSSSLERGAQYF.

The chain is built from TRBV12-1 and TRBJ2-7; TRBD2 reflects the table's D call only, with no check against the DNA. TRBV12-1 is a pseudogene locus. The CDR3 covers 17 residues. The CDR3 region has the DNA TGTGCCAGCAGAACGGACAGGGATAGCGGGTCCTCCTACGAGCAGTACTTC. Amino acids: CASRTDRDSGSSYEQYF.

This clone was recorded at least ten times. The V and J genes are TRBV7-2 and TRBJ1-1; tentative D call: TRBD1 (5 bases). Trimming shortened V by 1 base and J by 5 bases, and 11 bases separated the two germline ends. Germline assignment: CDR1 SGHTA and CDR2 FQGNSA. This CDR3 is built from 14 residues. CDR3 in DNA: TGTGCCAGCAGCTTAGAAGGGGTGGGGACTGAAGCTTTCTTT. Protein: CASSLEGVGTEAFF.

The rearrangement uses TRBV20-1 and TRBJ2-1, with 8 positions matching TRBD2. The CDR3 runs 15 residues. The ends lost 3 bases at V and 0 bases at J; junction bases unmatched: 4. The V gene's germline CDR1 is DFQATT and CDR2 SNEGSKA (reference sequence). CDR3 loop: CSARTGGSSYNEQFF. The DNA of the CDR3 is TGCAGTGCTAGGACGGGAGGGAGCTCCTACAATGAGCAGTTCTTC.

This clone showed up many times. The chain joins TRBV15 to TRBJ1-1; TRBD1 matches at 7 bases. The CDR3 extends over 12 amino acids. V lost 4 bases to trimming and J lost 5 bases; unmatched junction nucleotides: 1. CDR1 and CDR2 from the germline V gene are LNHNV and YYDKDF (reference sequence). The CDR3 loop reads CATSTRGTEAFF. The CDR3 nucleotides are TGTGCCACCAGCACCAGGGGGACTGAAGCTTTCTTT.

This clone was detected ten times or more. The genes are TRBV5-5 and TRBJ1-3, with D hard to call. V shed 0 bases and J shed 0 bases, with 10 bases lying between them. CDR1 is SGHKS, CDR2 YYEKEE, per germline (reference sequence). The CDR3 sequence is 16 residues long. CDR3 in amino acids: CASSLEGRASGNTIYF. CDR3 nucleotide sequence: TGTGCCAGCAGCTTGGAAGGGCGGGCCTCTGGAAACACCATATATTTT.

This clone was seen many times. The chain has TRBV12-3 or TRBV12-4 and TRBJ2-1, with 7 nucleotides matching TRBD1. The CDR3 contains 14 residues. V lost 6 bases to trimming and J lost 10 bases; unmatched junction nucleotides: 12. In DNA, the CDR3 is TGTGCCAGCAGCCGCCGGGACAGAGACTGGGAGCAGTTCTTC. Translated: CASSRRDRDWEQFF.

This clone was observed at least ten times. This chain joins TRBV2 and TRBJ2-5, with TRBD1 identical over 7 bases. Losses at the gene ends were 6 bases for V and 1 base for J; bases not matched to a gene: 5. This CDR3 is built from 14 residues. CDR1 and CDR2 from the germline V gene are SNHLY and FYNNEI. In DNA, the CDR3 is TGTGCCAGCAGCGGCGACAGGGCCCAAGAGACCCAGTACTTC. Its translation: CASSGDRAQETQYF.

This clone appeared many times. This chain connects TRBV7-3 to TRBJ2-2, with D tentatively TRBD1 or TRBD2 (5 bases each). The CDR3 has 15 residues. Germline V gene lookup returns CDR1 SGHTA and CDR2 FQGTGA. Trimming removed 2 bases at V and 3 bases at J, with 10 bases between. In DNA, the CDR3 is TGTGCCAGCAGCTTAGGGGGTATTGACACCGGGGAGCTGTTTTTT. This codes for CASSLGGIDTGELFF.

This clone was seen repeatedly, ten times or more. The chain recombines TRBV7-3 with TRBJ1-1; D unresolved. Per germline, CDR1 SGHTA and CDR2 FQGTGA. The germline V and J ends were trimmed by 5 bases and 0 bases, with 7 bases remaining between them. The CDR3 consists of 13 residues. In nucleotides, the CDR3 is TGTGCCAGCAGCATCACAGTGAACACTGAAGCTTTCTTT. Protein product: CASSITVNTEAFF. The full variable domain, rest sourced from reference TRBV7-3 and TRBJ1-1, is GAGVSQTPSNKVTEKGKYVELRCDPISGHTALYWYRQSLGQGPEFLIYFQGTGAADDSGLPNDRFFAVRPEGSVSTLKIQRTERGDSAVYLCASSITVNTEAFFGQGTRLTVV.